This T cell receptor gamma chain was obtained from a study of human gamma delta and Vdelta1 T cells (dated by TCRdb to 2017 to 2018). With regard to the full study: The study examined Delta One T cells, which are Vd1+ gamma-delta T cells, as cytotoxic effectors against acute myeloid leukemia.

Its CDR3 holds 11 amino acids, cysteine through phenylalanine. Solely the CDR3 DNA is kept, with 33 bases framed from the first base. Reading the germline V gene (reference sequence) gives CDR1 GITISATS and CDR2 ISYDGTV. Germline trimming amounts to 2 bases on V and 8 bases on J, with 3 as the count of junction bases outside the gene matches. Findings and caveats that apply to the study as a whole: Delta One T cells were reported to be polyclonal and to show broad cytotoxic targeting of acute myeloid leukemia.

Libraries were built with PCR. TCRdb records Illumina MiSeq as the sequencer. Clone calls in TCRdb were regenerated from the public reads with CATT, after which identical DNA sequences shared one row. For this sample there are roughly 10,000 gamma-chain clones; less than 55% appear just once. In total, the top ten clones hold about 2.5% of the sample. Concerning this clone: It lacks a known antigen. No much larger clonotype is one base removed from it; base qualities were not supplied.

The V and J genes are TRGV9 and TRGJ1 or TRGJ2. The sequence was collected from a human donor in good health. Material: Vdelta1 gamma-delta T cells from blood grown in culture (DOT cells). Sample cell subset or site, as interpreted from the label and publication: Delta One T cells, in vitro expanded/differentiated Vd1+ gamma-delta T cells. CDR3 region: CALWEANKKLF. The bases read TGTGCCTTGTGGGAGGCGAATAAGAAACTCTTT.